This T cell receptor (beta chain) was recovered during a study of spatial heterogeneity in lung cancer. Overall study context: There were consistently more beta-chain sequences detected than alpha-chain sequences. TCR and UMI combinations that were unique each appeared, on average, more than ten times in raw reads. Whole-study results and caveats: Blood contained ubiquitous expanded tumor TCRs more at resection than at follow-up.

V lost 6 bases to trimming and J lost 4 bases, with 13 bases between them. The V gene's germline CDR1 is MDHEN and CDR2 SYDVKM. The CDR3 runs 13 residues. This clonotype came up many times. Its matching antigen is unknown. Each CDR3 protein gets one entry after TCRdb re-called the 5' RACE reads with MiXCR. Of some 120,000 distinct CDR3 sequences in the sample, about 12% are singletons; the top ten hold around 17%. Described time point: blood at routine non-recurrence follow-up after resection. Unsorted samples of tumor, nontumor lung or frozen PBMC had their whole RNA sequenced. This rearrangement joins TRBV28 to TRBJ2-7; D gene unclear. The TCR originated in a male donor with early-stage non-small cell lung cancer. The specimen comprised PBMCs, sampled at follow-up. CDR3 region: CASRRPPRYEQYF. The CDR3 DNA follows: TGTGCCAGCAGAAGGCCCCCGCGATACGAGCAGTACTTC. The full variable domain, with the rest looked up from reference TRBV28 and TRBJ2-7, is DVKVTQSSRYLVKRTGEKVFLECVQDMDHENMFWYRQDPGLGLRLIYFSYDVKMKEKGDIPEGYSVSREKKERFSLILESASTNQTSMYLCASRRPPRYEQYFGPGTRLTVT.